Listed here are 4 T cell receptor beta chains from one sample, sequenced in a study of cytomegalovirus exposure and HLA in healthy donors. The PCR contained 60 Vbeta and 13 Jbeta primers. Assay: immunoSEQ multiplex PCR; the TCRdb copy retains only in-frame clones and omits some. Altogether 100,000 to 150,000 clones are present, around 75% being singletons, with the ten largest covering over 2.5%. The sequenced sample consisted of PBMCs. These receptors came from a woman aged 45-59 years in good health and CMV-seronegative.

The chain carries TRBV18 and TRBJ1-1; possible D gene TRBD1, 5 bases. In germline, CDR1 is KGHSH, CDR2 LQKENI. The length of the CDR3 is 17 residues. Trimming pared 0 bases from V and 0 bases from J, leaving 14 bases between. The DNA for the CDR3 is TGTGCCAGCTCACCACCGGTGTTAAGGGGAATGAACACTGAAGCTTTCTTT. Its translation: CASSPPVLRGMNTEAFF.

CDR3 DNA: TGTGCCAGCAGCCAAGCTTCAGGGGATCTCCCTGAAGCTTTCTTT. It specifies CASSQASGDLPEAFF. This chain uses TRBV4-2 with TRBJ1-1, with D possibly being TRBD1 (6 bases). From germline, CDR1 is LGHNA and CDR2 YNFKEQ. V lost 1 base, J lost 6 bases, and 15 bases lay in between. The CDR3 has 15 amino acids.

The chain links TRBV7-2 to TRBJ2-1, with a possible D match to TRBD2 (7 bases). Germline CDR1 reads SGHTA; CDR2 reads FQGNSA. This CDR3 is built from 14 residues. Trimming pared 6 bases from V and 5 bases from J, leaving 14 bases between. CDR3 amino acids: CASRRGGPNNEQFF. The CDR3 DNA reads TGTGCCAGCAGGAGGGGGGGCCCCAACAATGAGCAGTTCTTC.

This clone occurred once. The chain is built from TRBV9 and TRBJ2-1, with 8 positions matching TRBD2. This CDR3 region has 15 residues. Germline values: CDR1 SGDLS, CDR2 YYNGEE. V was clipped by 0 bases and J by 5 bases; unmatched bases: 4. The CDR3 loop is CASSVAGGPNNEQFF. Written as DNA, the CDR3 is TGTGCCAGCAGCGTAGCGGGAGGGCCAAACAATGAGCAGTTCTTC.